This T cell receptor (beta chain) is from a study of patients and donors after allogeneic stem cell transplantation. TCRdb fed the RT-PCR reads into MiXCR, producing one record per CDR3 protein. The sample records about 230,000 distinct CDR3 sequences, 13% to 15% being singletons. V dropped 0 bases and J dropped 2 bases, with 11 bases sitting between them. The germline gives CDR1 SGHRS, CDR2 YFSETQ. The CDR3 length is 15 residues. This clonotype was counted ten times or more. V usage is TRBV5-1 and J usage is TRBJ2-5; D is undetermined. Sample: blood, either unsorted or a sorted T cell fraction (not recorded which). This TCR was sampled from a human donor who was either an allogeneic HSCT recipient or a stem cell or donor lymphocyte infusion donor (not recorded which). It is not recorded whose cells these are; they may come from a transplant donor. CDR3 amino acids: CASSLAPGRQETQYF. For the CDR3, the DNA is TGCGCCAGCAGCTTGGCCCCCGGCAGGCAAGAGACCCAGTACTTC.